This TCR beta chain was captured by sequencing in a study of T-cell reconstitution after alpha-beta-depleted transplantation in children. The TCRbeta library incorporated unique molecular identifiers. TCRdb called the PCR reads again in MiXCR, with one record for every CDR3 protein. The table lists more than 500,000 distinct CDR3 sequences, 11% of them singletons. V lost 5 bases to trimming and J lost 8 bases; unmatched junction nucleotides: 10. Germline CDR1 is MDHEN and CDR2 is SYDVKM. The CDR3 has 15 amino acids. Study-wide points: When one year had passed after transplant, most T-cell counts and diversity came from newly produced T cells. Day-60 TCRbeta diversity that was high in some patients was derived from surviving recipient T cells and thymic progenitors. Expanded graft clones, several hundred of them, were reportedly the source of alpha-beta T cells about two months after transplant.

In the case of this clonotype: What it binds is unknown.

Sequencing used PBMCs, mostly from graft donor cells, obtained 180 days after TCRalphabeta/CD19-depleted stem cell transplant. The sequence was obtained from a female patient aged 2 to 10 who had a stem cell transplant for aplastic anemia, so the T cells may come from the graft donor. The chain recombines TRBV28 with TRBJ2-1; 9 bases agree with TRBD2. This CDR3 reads CASSAPSGIRHEQFF. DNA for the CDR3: TGTGCCAGCAGTGCCCCTAGCGGGATAAGGCATGAGCAGTTCTTC.